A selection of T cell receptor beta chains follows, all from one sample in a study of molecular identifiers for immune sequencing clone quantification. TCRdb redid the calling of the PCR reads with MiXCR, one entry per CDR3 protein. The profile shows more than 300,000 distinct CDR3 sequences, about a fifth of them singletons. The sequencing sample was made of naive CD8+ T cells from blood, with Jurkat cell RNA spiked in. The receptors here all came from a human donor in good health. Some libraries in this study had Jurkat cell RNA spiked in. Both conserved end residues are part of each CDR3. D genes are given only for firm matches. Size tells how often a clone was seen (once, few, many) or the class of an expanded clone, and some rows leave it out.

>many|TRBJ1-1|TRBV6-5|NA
CASSPDGTEAFF
TGTGCCAGCAGCCCCGACGGCACTGAAGCTTTCTTT
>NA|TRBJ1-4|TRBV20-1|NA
CSAREGGSGEKLFF
TGCAGTGCCAGAGAAGGGGGTTCTGGAGAAAAACTGTTTTTT
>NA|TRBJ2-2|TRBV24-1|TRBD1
CATSGPGTGRTGELFF
TGTGCCACCAGTGGCCCCGGGACAGGAAGGACCGGGGAGCTGTTTTTT
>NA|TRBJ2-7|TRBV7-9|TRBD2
CASSPRVGGKADFYEQYF
TGTGCCAGCAGCCCCCGGGTCGGGGGGAAAGCCGACTTCTACGAGCAGTACTTC
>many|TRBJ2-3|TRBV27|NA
CASSSIAVLSTDTQYF
TGTGCCAGCAGTTCGATAGCGGTCCTAAGCACAGATACGCAGTATTTT
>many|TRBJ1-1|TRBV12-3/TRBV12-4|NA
CASSWGATEAFF
TGTGCCAGCAGTTGGGGAGCGACTGAAGCTTTCTTT
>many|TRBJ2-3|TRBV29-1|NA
CSGSPDTQYF
TGCAGCGGTTCCCCAGATACGCAGTATTTT
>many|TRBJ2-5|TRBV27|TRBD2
CASSSPRGDHRETQYF
TGTGCCAGCAGTTCCCCTCGGGGGGACCATCGGGAGACCCAGTACTTC
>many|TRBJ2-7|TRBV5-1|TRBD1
CASSLTRDRGVEQYF
TGCGCCAGCAGCTTGACCCGGGACAGGGGAGTCGAGCAGTACTTC
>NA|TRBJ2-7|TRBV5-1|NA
CASSAGIYEQYF
TGCGCCAGCAGCGCAGGGATCTACGAGCAGTACTTC